This TCR beta chain was identified during a study of immune characterization of retroperitoneal liposarcoma. V was clipped by 4 bases and J by 4 bases, with 6 bases between them. CDR1 is SGHAT and CDR2 is FQNNGV in the germline V gene. The CDR3 has 12 residues. One entry per CDR3 protein, called by TCRdb with MiXCR from the PCR reads. The sample lists 9,500 to 12,000 distinct CDR3 sequences, about a quarter occurring once. The receptor comes from a female donor with retroperitoneal liposarcoma. The source material was tumor tissue. V and J are TRBV11-2 and TRBJ2-3; D call uncertain. CDR3 bases: TGTGCCAGCAGCTCTGCGGCAGATACGCAGTATTTT. This sequence encodes CASSSAADTQYF.